The 20 T cell receptor beta chains presented below share a single source sample, sequenced in a study of response to subunit inactivated influenza vaccine. Each CDR3 protein is one row after TCRdb ran MiXCR on the RT-PCR reads. The data hold hundreds of thousands of distinct CDR3 sequences, with around 11% observed a single time. The sequenced sample was PBMCs from blood, obtained on the day of vaccination. The origin of the receptors is a man in his forties or fifties who received an inactivated influenza vaccine.

The genes are TRBV24-1 and TRBJ2-5; the match to TRBD1 covers 9 bases. This CDR3 has 14 amino acids. Germline V gene lookup returns CDR1 KGHDR and CDR2 SFDVKD. Trimming cost V 4 bases and J 5 bases; bases outside gene matches: 4. The CDR3 nucleotides are TGTGCCACCAGTGACAGGACAGGGGAGGAGACCCAGTACTTC. It encodes CATSDRTGEETQYF.

This clonotype appeared a few times. This sequence joins TRBV7-2 and TRBJ1-6, with no clear D. CDR1 SGHTA and CDR2 FQGNSA come from the germline V gene. V was shortened by 1 base and J by 0 bases, with 7 bases between the two germline ends. The CDR3 is 16 residues long. This CDR3 reads CASSLGPVSYNSPLHF. The CDR3 region has the DNA TGTGCCAGCAGCTTAGGGCCGGTCTCCTATAATTCACCCCTCCACTTT.

In DNA form, the CDR3 reads TGCAGTGCTAACCGGGACACTTTCTACAATGAGCAGTTCTTC. This encodes CSANRDTFYNEQFF. The chain links TRBV20-1 to TRBJ2-1, with a tentative D call TRBD1 (6 bases). The CDR3 sequence is 14 residues long. The germline gives CDR1 DFQATT, CDR2 SNEGSKA (reference sequence). Trimming removed 4 bases from V and 3 bases from J, with 13 bases in between.

This clonotype turned up a few times. The chain links TRBV30 to TRBJ2-1, with 10 positions matching TRBD2. The V and J ends lost 4 bases and 14 bases, in that order; junction bases with no gene match: 8. Germline CDR1 is GTSNPN and CDR2 is SVGIG (reference sequence). The CDR3 is made up of 12 amino acids. CDR3 in DNA: TGTGCCTGGACCGGGACTAGCGCGGGAAAGTTCTTC. It encodes CAWTGTSAGKFF.

This clonotype appeared a few times. The V gene is TRBV6-2 or TRBV6-3, the J gene TRBJ2-4; TRBD2 might be the D (5 bases). The CDR3 spans 15 residues. Germline V gives CDR1 MNHEY, CDR2 SVGEGT. The V end was cut by 4 bases, the J end by 0 bases, with 10 bases between. The CDR3 is CASSSDFLAKNIQYF. CDR3 in DNA: TGTGCCAGCAGTTCGGACTTCCTAGCCAAAAACATTCAGTACTTC.

This clonotype has only a few counts. This sequence joins TRBV9 and TRBJ2-1, with D unresolved. Germline CDR1 is SGDLS and CDR2 is YYNGEE. With 0 bases removed from V and 9 bases from J, the gap between germline ends came to 13 bases. The CDR3 has 14 residues. CDR3: CASSVGLFTAEQFF. For the CDR3, the DNA is TGTGCCAGCAGCGTAGGATTGTTCACAGCTGAGCAGTTCTTC. Together with reference TRBV9 and TRBJ2-1, the CDR3 gives the full variable domain: DSGVTQTPKHLITATGQRVTLRCSPRSGDLSVYWYQQSLDQGLQFLIQYYNGEERAKGNILERFSAQQFPDLHSELNLSSLELGDSALYFCASSVGLFTAEQFFGPGTRLTVL.

V usage is TRBV29-1 and J usage is TRBJ2-3, with D possibly TRBD2 on 5 matching bases. This CDR3 is 16 amino acids long. Looked up from germline, CDR1 is SQVTM and CDR2 is ANQGSEA. Trimming shortened V by 2 bases and J by 6 bases, and 21 bases separated the two germline ends. The CDR3 DNA sequence: TGCAGCGTTGAATCTAGCAGCCCCAGATACCTCGATACGCAGTATTTT. Residues: CSVESSSPRYLDTQYF.

The chain recombines TRBV20-1 with TRBJ2-7, with 11 bases lining up with TRBD2. CDR1 and CDR2 from the germline V gene are DFQATT and SNEGSKA (reference sequence). The CDR3 is 16 residues long. V shed 6 bases, J shed 1 base, and the junction held 11 bases outside the gene matches. CDR3 bases: TGCAGTGCAAAAGGACTAGCGGGTCCTCCTTCCTACGAGCAGTACTTC. Protein sequence: CSAKGLAGPPSYEQYF.

The chain links TRBV11-1 to TRBJ2-1; a weak D match, TRBD2 (5 bases). V lost 3 bases and J 7 bases, leaving 13 bases between the germline ends. Germline V gives CDR1 SGHAT, CDR2 FQDESV (reference sequence). CDR3 length equals 14 residues. The CDR3 region has the DNA TGTGCCAGCAGCTTTAGGCTAGCAACAAATGAGCAGTTCTTC. As protein: CASSFRLATNEQFF.

The chain carries TRBV12-1 and TRBJ1-1. TRBV12-1 is described as a pseudogene. This CDR3 has 14 residues. CDR3 region: CASSSGLLYTEAFF. CDR3 coding DNA: TGTGCCAGCAGCTCTGGGCTCTTGTACACTGAAGCTTTCTTT.

The chain uses TRBV27 and TRBJ1-1; TRBD1 matches 9 bases. V lost 2 bases to trimming and J lost 3 bases; unmatched junction nucleotides: 4. The germline V gene encodes CDR1 MNHEY and CDR2 SMNVEV (reference sequence). This CDR3 region has 15 residues. CDR3 bases: TGTGCCAGCAGTTTAACGACAGGGGGGGACACTGAAGCTTTCTTT. It codes for CASSLTTGGDTEAFF.

The gene calls are TRBV18 and TRBJ2-7, with D perhaps matching TRBD2 (6 bases). This CDR3 contains 15 residues. V lost 6 bases, J lost 6 bases, and 21 bases lay in between. Per germline, CDR1 KGHSH and CDR2 LQKENI. CDR3 region: CASSLTWDGDFEQYF. CDR3 nucleotides: TGTGCCAGCTCCCTAACTTGGGACGGGGACTTCGAGCAGTACTTC.

Comments on this clonotype: At one of its ends the junction is not consistent with the germline gene, which may arise from a read error. The chain joins TRBV10-3 to TRBJ2-6, with D perhaps TRBD1 (6 bases). CDR1 is ENHRY and CDR2 is SYGVKD in the germline V gene. CDR3 length: 15 amino acids. The CDR3 DNA reads as TGTGCCATCAGGGACAGCCTATCTGGCGCCAACGTCCTGACTTTC. Its translation is CAIRDSLSGANVLTF.

This clonotype was seen a few times. The chain employs TRBV29-1 and TRBJ1-2; the D gene is possibly TRBD1 (5 bases). The CDR3 totals 13 residues. Looked up from germline, CDR1 is SQVTM and CDR2 is ANQGSEA. V was clipped by 4 bases and J by 4 bases, with 13 bases between them. The CDR3 region is CSVVRDLLYGYTF. For the CDR3, the DNA is TGCAGCGTTGTCAGGGACCTTCTCTATGGCTACACCTTC.

J is TRBJ2-7 and V is TRBV11-2; tentatively, D is TRBD1 or TRBD2 (5 bases each). Trimming removed 5 bases at V and 3 bases at J, with 11 bases between. This CDR3 is 13 amino acids long. Germline-derived CDR1 and CDR2 are SGHAT and FQNNGV. The CDR3 loop reads CASSEGRNYEQYF. CDR3 DNA sequence: TGTGCCAGCAGCGAGGGGCGCAACTACGAGCAGTACTTC.

This clonotype has just a few counts. The rearrangement links TRBV3-1 to TRBJ2-1; 8 positions match TRBD2. CDR3 length: 13 amino acids. Trimming at V came to 3 bases and at J to 14 bases, leaving 9 bases not matched to a gene. The germline CDR1 and CDR2 sequences are LGHDT and YNNKEL (reference sequence). CDR3 in DNA: TGTGCCAGCAGCCAGGACCCGGGACTAGTTAAGTTCTTC. This codes for CASSQDPGLVKFF.

Only a few counts were recorded for this clonotype. The J gene is TRBJ2-7, the V gene TRBV7-2, with 7 nucleotides matching TRBD2. Germline CDR1 and CDR2: SGHTA and FQGNSA. The CDR3 is made up of 15 amino acids. The V and J ends lost 1 base and 3 bases, in that order; junction bases with no gene match: 6. Here the CDR3 reads CASSLDGGGRYEQYF. The CDR3 region has the DNA TGTGCCAGCAGCTTAGATGGGGGAGGGCGCTACGAGCAGTACTTC.

In its sample, this clonotype was seen a few times. The J gene is TRBJ2-1, the V gene TRBV5-8; D might be TRBD2 (5 bases). V was clipped by 7 bases and J by 5 bases, with 13 bases between them. CDR3 length: 13 amino acids. Germline lookup yields CDR1 SGHTS and CDR2 YDEGEE. CDR3 in amino acids: CASPGRADNEQFF. The CDR3 nucleotides are TGTGCCAGCCCCGGGCGGGCCGACAATGAGCAGTTCTTC.

The sample holds a few counts of this clonotype. The rearrangement links TRBV2 to TRBJ2-1, with TRBD1 matching over 9 bases. V dropped 6 bases and J dropped 7; count of bases not matched to a gene: 7. This CDR3 has 14 amino acids. Germline CDR1 SNHLY, CDR2 FYNNEI. CDR3 residues: CASRDSGTGNEQFF. The DNA of the CDR3 is TGTGCCAGCAGGGACTCCGGGACAGGGAATGAGCAGTTCTTC.

This clonotype was detected ten times or more. The rearrangement links TRBV12-3 or TRBV12-4 to TRBJ2-4; D might be TRBD2 (7 bases). This CDR3 has 14 amino acids. Trimming removed 5 bases from V and 3 bases from J, with 11 bases in between. CDR3 DNA sequence: TGTGCCAGCAGTCTTAGGGGGGGCAAAAACATTCAGTACTTC. Translation: CASSLRGGKNIQYF.